The 25 T cell receptor beta chains presented below share a single source sample, sequenced in a study of T-cell reconstitution after alpha-beta-depleted transplantation in children. Unique molecular identifiers were used in preparing the TCRbeta library. TCRdb reprocessed the PCR reads with MiXCR, giving one entry per CDR3 protein. The table records about 830,000 distinct CDR3 sequences, less than 20% of them present only once. Sequenced material: PBMCs, mostly from graft donor cells, taken 360 days after TCRalphabeta/CD19-depleted stem cell transplant. These receptors all stem from a male patient between 5 and 17 years old who had a stem cell transplant for acute lymphoblastic leukemia, so the T cells may come from the graft donor.

In this sample, this clonotype turned up many times. V usage is TRBV20-1 and J usage is TRBJ2-2; 8 bases align to TRBD2. This CDR3 spans 18 amino acids. The germline V gene encodes CDR1 DFQATT and CDR2 SNEGSKA (reference sequence). Losses at the gene ends were 1 base for V and 2 bases for J; bases not matched to a gene: 12. The CDR3 coding sequence is TGCAGTGCTAGAGTTTTGGGTAGCGGGGTCGGCAACACCGGGGAGCTGTTTTTT. Its translation: CSARVLGSGVGNTGELFF.

This clonotype showed up many times. The chain employs TRBV12-3 or TRBV12-4 and TRBJ2-1; 8 bases match TRBD2. The CDR3 spans 15 residues. J was trimmed by 6 bases and V by 5 bases; bases with no gene match: 9. The CDR3 spells CASSHQAGVTNEQFF. CDR3 nucleotides: TGTGCCAGCAGTCATCAAGCGGGAGTGACCAATGAGCAGTTCTTC.

This clonotype turned up a few times. The V gene is TRBV12-3 or TRBV12-4, the J gene TRBJ2-3, with D maybe TRBD1 (6 bases). This CDR3 region has 12 residues. The V and J ends lost 8 bases and 11 bases respectively, with 17 bases between them. The DNA for the CDR3 is TGTGCCAGCGCTCTCTGGGGGCGTTTGCAGTATTTT. Translation: CASALWGRLQYF.

V gene TRBV5-1 combines with J gene TRBJ2-5; 12 bases match TRBD1. Germline CDR1 SGHRS, CDR2 YFSETQ. The V gene end was trimmed by 2 bases and the J gene end by 4 bases; junction bases not matched to a gene: 15. This CDR3 comprises 19 residues. CDR3 region: CASSFGTGGPSGRRETQYF. In nucleotides, the CDR3 is TGCGCCAGCAGCTTCGGGACAGGGGGCCCTAGCGGGCGGAGAGAGACCCAGTACTTC.

This clonotype was recorded many times. The chain recombines TRBV20-1 with TRBJ2-1; D not certain. Looked up from germline, CDR1 is DFQATT and CDR2 is SNEGSKA (reference sequence). This CDR3 is 10 amino acids long. Between the trimmed V and J ends, which lost 7 bases and 6 bases, there was a span of 7 bases. The CDR3 DNA reads as TGCAGTGTGTCGGTCAATGAGCAGTTCTTC. Translated: CSVSVNEQFF.

The table lists this clonotype with a few counts. CDR3 residues: CASRKTGVYGYTF. CDR3 DNA sequence: TGTGCCAGCAGGAAGACAGGTGTTTATGGCTACACCTTC. V gene TRBV6-1 combines with J gene TRBJ1-2, with D maybe TRBD1 (6 bases). The V gene's germline CDR1 is MNHNS and CDR2 SASEGT. The CDR3 has 13 amino acids. Trimming removed 6 bases at V and 5 bases at J, with 13 bases between.

The chain uses TRBV7-2 and TRBJ2-5; no clear D. Per the germline V gene, CDR1 is SGHTA and CDR2 is FQGNSA. The germline V and J ends were trimmed by 6 bases and 5 bases, with 13 bases remaining between them. This CDR3 is 13 amino acids long. CDR3 nucleotides: TGTGCCAGCAGAGAATTCCGGTCTGAGACCCAGTACTTC. It is translated as CASREFRSETQYF.

In this sample, this clonotype turned up many times. V is TRBV12-3 or TRBV12-4 and J is TRBJ1-6, with 9 positions matching TRBD1. V trimming: 6 bases; J trimming: 7 bases; junction bases outside the gene matches: 1. The CDR3 is 13 residues long. The CDR3 loop reads CASRTGGNSPLHF. CDR3 nucleotides: TGTGCCAGCAGGACAGGGGGGAATTCACCCCTCCACTTT.

This clonotype appeared many times. V is TRBV12-3 or TRBV12-4 and J is TRBJ2-5, with 7 bases matching TRBD1. CDR3 length: 16 amino acids. Trimming took 2 bases from V and 2 from J; bases not matched to a gene: 8. CDR3 in DNA: TGTGCCAGCAGTTTAACCGGACAGGATCCTCAAGAGACCCAGTACTTC. This codes for CASSLTGQDPQETQYF.

This clonotype occurred a few times. This chain uses TRBV3-1 with TRBJ2-3; D ambiguous. This CDR3 is built from 14 residues. Germline CDR1 LGHDT, CDR2 YNNKEL (reference sequence). Between the trimmed V and J ends, which lost 1 base and 6 bases, there was a span of 11 bases. CDR3 sequence (DNA): TGTGCCAGCAGCCAAGGGCTCCGCCCGGATACGCAGTATTTT. It codes for CASSQGLRPDTQYF.

This clonotype was counted only a few times. The J gene is TRBJ2-1, the V gene TRBV7-2; 7 nucleotides agree with TRBD2. V trimming: 1 base; J trimming: 10 bases; junction bases outside the gene matches: 13. Per germline, CDR1 SGHTA and CDR2 FQGNSA. This CDR3 region has 16 residues. CDR3 region: CASSLDTGGSSEEQFF. Here the CDR3 DNA reads TGTGCCAGCAGCTTAGACACGGGAGGTAGTTCTGAGGAGCAGTTCTTC.

The chain is built from TRBV27 and TRBJ2-1; 12 bases match TRBD2. J was trimmed by 7 bases and V by 6 bases; bases with no gene match: 4. Germline V gene lookup returns CDR1 MNHEY and CDR2 SMNVEV (reference sequence). The CDR3 is 14 residues long. The DNA of the CDR3 is TGTGCCAGCAGAGCTAGCGGGAGGGGGAATGAGCAGTTCTTC. Translation gives CASRASGRGNEQFF.

Concerning this clonotype itself: Since a much larger clone is just one base distant, this may be a read error. The chain recombines TRBV28 with TRBJ2-7; 12 bases agree with TRBD2. The CDR3 is 15 residues long. Germline V gene lookup returns CDR1 MDHEN and CDR2 SYDVKM. V shed 7 bases and J 0 bases; nucleotides not matched to a gene: 4. The CDR3 bases are TGTGCCAGCACCCGACTAGCGGGAGTCTCCTACGAGCAGTACTTC. Its protein is CASTRLAGVSYEQYF. The full variable domain, in which reference TRBV28 and TRBJ2-7 provide the parts outside the CDR3, is DVKVTQSSRYLVKRTGEKVFLECVQDMDHENMFWYRQDPGLGLRLIYFSYDVKMKEKGDIPEGYSVSREKKERFSLILESASTNQTSMYLCASTRLAGVSYEQYFGPGTRLTVT.

This clonotype was picked up a small number of times. The chain employs TRBV7-6 and TRBJ2-1; D is possibly TRBD2 (6 bases). This CDR3 spans 15 amino acids. Germline V gene lookup returns CDR1 SGHVS and CDR2 FNYEAQ. V lost 2 bases, J lost 6 bases, and 14 bases lay in between. The CDR3 DNA follows: TGTGCCAGCAGCTTAAACCGGGACTTACCCAATGAGCAGTTCTTC. Protein: CASSLNRDLPNEQFF.

This CDR3 is CAGGLAGFNEQYF. In DNA, the CDR3 is TGTGCCGGTGGACTAGCGGGATTCAACGAGCAGTACTTC. This rearrangement joins TRBV2 to TRBJ2-7; 12 positions agree with TRBD2. V was pared by 11 bases and J by 5 bases, with 7 bases of the junction left unmatched. Germline loops: CDR1 SNHLY, CDR2 FYNNEI. The CDR3 loop spans 13 amino acids.

The J gene is TRBJ2-7, the V gene TRBV5-5, with 8 bases identical to TRBD1. The CDR3 consists of 17 residues. J was trimmed by 1 base and V by 5 bases; bases with no gene match: 14. Germline-derived CDR1 and CDR2 are SGHKS and YYEKEE (reference sequence). The CDR3 region has the DNA TGTGCCAGCAGAAAGGGACAGGCCACAGCTATGTCCTACGAGCAGTACTTC. The encoded protein is CASRKGQATAMSYEQYF.

This clonotype showed up just a few times. This chain joins TRBV5-1 and TRBJ2-5; 7 bases are shared with TRBD2. There are 15 residues in the CDR3. Germline-derived CDR1 and CDR2 are SGHRS and YFSETQ. V shed 6 bases, J shed 3 bases, and the junction held 11 bases outside the gene matches. CDR3 nucleotide sequence: TGCGCCAGCACTGGACTCTGGGGGGGAGAAGAGACCCAGTACTTC. Its protein is CASTGLWGGEETQYF.

This clonotype occurred once. The chain recombines TRBV9 with TRBJ2-1; D remains ambiguous. Trimming left V 0 bases short and J 1 base short, with 8 bases between. The CDR3 covers 15 residues. CDR1 and CDR2 from the germline V gene are SGDLS and YYNGEE. The CDR3 sequence: CASSVDGWSYNEQFF. DNA of the CDR3: TGTGCCAGCAGCGTAGACGGGTGGTCCTACAATGAGCAGTTCTTC. Full variable domain (rest looked up from reference TRBV9 and TRBJ2-1): DSGVTQTPKHLITATGQRVTLRCSPRSGDLSVYWYQQSLDQGLQFLIQYYNGEERAKGNILERFSAQQFPDLHSELNLSSLELGDSALYFCASSVDGWSYNEQFFGPGTRLTVL.

In its sample, this clonotype was seen a few times. This rearrangement joins TRBV7-6 to TRBJ1-1; 8 bases agree with TRBD1. The V and J ends lost 8 bases and 1 base, in that order; junction bases with no gene match: 3. This CDR3 comprises 13 residues. Germline V lookup: CDR1 SGHVS, CDR2 FNYEAQ. CDR3 in DNA: TGTGCCAGCGGGGGACAGGAGAACACTGAAGCTTTCTTT. This codes for CASGGQENTEAFF. Full variable domain (missing parts from reference TRBV7-6 and TRBJ1-1): GAGVSQSPRYKVTKRGQDVALRCDPISGHVSLYWYRQALGQGPEFLTYFNYEAQQDKSGLPNDRFSAERPEGSISTLTIQRTEQRDSAMYRCASGGQENTEAFFGQGTRLTVV.

This clonotype was detected only a few times. This rearrangement joins TRBV20-1 to TRBJ1-5, with D tentatively TRBD1 (6 bases). In germline, CDR1 is DFQATT, CDR2 SNEGSKA (reference sequence). CDR3 size: 16 residues. V lost 4 bases, J lost 1 base, and 17 bases lay in between. CDR3 residues: CSATSYDRMSNQPQHF. Written as DNA, the CDR3 is TGCAGTGCTACTTCCTACGACAGGATGAGCAATCAGCCCCAGCATTTT.

V usage is TRBV11-3 and J usage is TRBJ2-3; D might be TRBD1 or TRBD2, each matching 6 bases. Germline V lookup: CDR1 SGHNT, CDR2 YENEEA. The V end was cut by 5 bases, the J end by 4 bases, with 22 bases between. This CDR3 has 17 residues. CDR3 in DNA: TGTGCCAGCAGCATCCGCCTAAAGGGGGGCGGTGCAGATACGCAGTATTTT. This sequence encodes CASSIRLKGGGADTQYF.

In its sample, this clonotype was seen many times. This sequence joins TRBV12-3 or TRBV12-4 and TRBJ2-5; the match to TRBD1 covers 7 bases. J was trimmed by 5 bases and V by 6 bases; bases with no gene match: 6. The CDR3 sequence is 13 residues long. Here the CDR3 reads CASRATGSETQYF. Written as DNA, the CDR3 is TGTGCCAGCAGAGCGACAGGGTCTGAGACCCAGTACTTC.

The J gene is TRBJ2-1, the V gene TRBV2, with 7 positions matching TRBD1. Germline V gene lookup returns CDR1 SNHLY and CDR2 FYNNEI. The CDR3 spans 15 residues. The V segment lost 6 bases and the J segment 4 bases; nucleotides outside the gene matches: 9. The CDR3 loop reads CASRLEGAKYNEQFF. DNA of the CDR3: TGTGCCAGCAGGTTAGAGGGGGCGAAGTACAATGAGCAGTTCTTC.

The chain combines TRBV6-5 with TRBJ2-1, with a tentative D call TRBD2 (5 bases). The CDR3 runs to 17 residues. CDR1 and CDR2 (germline): MNHEY, SVGAGI. V was cut by 2 bases and J by 5 bases, with 19 bases left in between. CDR3 residues: CASSYNTRPPFDNEQFF. The CDR3 DNA reads as TGTGCCAGCAGTTACAACACTAGACCTCCTTTCGACAATGAGCAGTTCTTC.

The chain joins TRBV5-6 to TRBJ2-7; maybe TRBD2 (6 bases). Trimming left V 0 bases short and J 2 bases short, with 15 bases between. Per the germline V gene, CDR1 is SGHDT and CDR2 is YYEEEE. The CDR3 sequence is 16 residues long. The CDR3 DNA sequence: TGTGCCAGCAGCTTGGGCCCTGGCGGGGCCGCCTACGAGCAGTACTTC. This encodes CASSLGPGGAAYEQYF.